A single sample is the source of the 21 T cell receptor beta chains below, sequenced in a study of T cell changes during pregnancy in multiple sclerosis. Sequenced by immunoSEQ multiplex PCR; TCRdb stores in-frame clones only, minus some. The sample records about 44,000 clones, about nine tenths being singletons. The sequencing here drew on CD4+ T cells from peripheral blood mononuclear cells, taken after pregnancy. These receptors were obtained from a female donor with multiple sclerosis, enrolled in a pregnancy study.

The V and J genes are TRBV5-1 and TRBJ2-2; 11 bases agree with TRBD2. The length of the CDR3 is 16 residues. The V and J ends lost 3 bases and 4 bases, in that order; junction bases with no gene match: 5. Germline values: CDR1 SGHRS, CDR2 YFSETQ. The CDR3 region is CASSYLAGGSTGELFF. CDR3 nucleotide sequence: TGCGCCAGCAGCTACTTAGCGGGAGGGAGCACCGGGGAGCTGTTTTTT.

The chain joins TRBV2 to TRBJ1-1; TRBD1 might be the D (5 bases). V was clipped by 4 bases and J by 0 bases, with 12 bases between them. The germline CDR1 and CDR2 sequences are SNHLY and FYNNEI. CDR3 length equals 15 residues. CDR3 in DNA: TGTGCCAGCAGTGCCCGGGGGTTCATGAACACTGAAGCTTTCTTT. Residues: CASSARGFMNTEAFF.

The chain carries TRBV7-9 and TRBJ2-5; 7 nucleotides agree with TRBD1. The germline gives CDR1 SEHNR, CDR2 FQNEAQ (reference sequence). V trimming: 5 bases; J trimming: 6 bases; junction bases outside the gene matches: 12. The CDR3 length is 15 residues. CDR3 in DNA: TGTGCCAGCAGCGCACGATTGACAGGGTGGAAGACCCAGTACTTC. Encoded protein: CASSARLTGWKTQYF.

This clone has a single count. CDR3 nucleotide sequence: TGTGCCAGCTCACCGCCGACAGGGGGGACGGGGGAGACCCAGTACTTC. This translates into CASSPPTGGTGETQYF. The gene calls are TRBV18 and TRBJ2-5; 9 bases map to TRBD1. This CDR3 is 16 amino acids long. Germline trimming cut 3 bases from V and 5 bases from J; bases unmatched to any gene: 10. Germline V gene sequence: CDR1 KGHSH, CDR2 LQKENI. The whole variable domain, filled in from reference TRBV18 and TRBJ2-5, reads NAGVMQNPRHLVRRRGQEARLRCSPMKGHSHVYWYRQLPEEGLKFMVYLQKENIIDESGMPKERFSAEFPKEGPSILRIQQVVRGDSAAYFCASSPPTGGTGETQYFGPGTRLLVL.

The chain couples TRBV2 to TRBJ1-2; no clear D gene. Looked up from germline, CDR1 is SNHLY and CDR2 is FYNNEI. V lost 1 base, J lost 3 bases, and 6 bases lay in between. CDR3 size: 13 residues. CDR3 protein: CASSEGGDYGYTF. The DNA of the CDR3 is TGTGCCAGCAGTGAAGGGGGAGACTATGGCTACACCTTC.

This sequence joins TRBV19 and TRBJ2-3, with D tentatively TRBD2 (6 bases). In germline, CDR1 is LNHDA, CDR2 SQIVND (reference sequence). The V gene lost 3 bases and the J gene lost 1 base, with 17 bases spanning the gap. The CDR3 runs 17 residues. CDR3 bases: TGTGCCAGTAGTATGGAAGGACCGACGGGGGGCACAGATACGCAGTATTTT. Encoded protein: CASSMEGPTGGTDTQYF.

CDR3 amino acids: CASTRGLPGGGELFF. CDR3 nucleotides: TGTGCCAGCACCCGAGGGCTCCCGGGGGGCGGGGAGCTGTTTTTT. This chain joins TRBV25-1 and TRBJ2-2, with 7 nucleotides matching TRBD2. Losses at the gene ends were 7 bases for V and 7 bases for J; bases not matched to a gene: 12. Germline values: CDR1 MGHDK, CDR2 SYGVNS. The CDR3 is 15 amino acids. Complete variable domain (other parts from reference TRBV25-1 and TRBJ2-2): EADIYQTPRYLVIGTGKKITLECSQTMGHDKMYWYQQDPGMELHLIHYSYGVNSTEKGDLSSESTVSRIRTEHFPLTLESARPSHTSQYLCASTRGLPGGGELFFGEGSRLTVL.

J is TRBJ1-5 and V is TRBV18; tentatively, D is TRBD1 (5 bases). Germline CDR1 and CDR2: KGHSH and LQKENI. This CDR3 contains 16 residues. The V gene lost 3 bases and the J gene lost 3 bases, with 15 bases spanning the gap. The CDR3 region is CASSPIPGDANQPQHF. CDR3 bases: TGTGCCAGCTCACCCATTCCGGGGGACGCCAATCAGCCCCAGCATTTT.

This sequence joins TRBV19 and TRBJ2-1; TRBD1 matches at 9 bases. The CDR3 has 15 amino acids. CDR1 is LNHDA, CDR2 SQIVND, per germline (reference sequence). V was clipped by 3 bases and J by 8 bases; unmatched bases: 8. CDR3 in amino acids: CASSIRTGAADEQFF. For the CDR3, the DNA is TGTGCCAGTAGTATTAGGACAGGGGCAGCGGATGAGCAGTTCTTC.

The rearrangement joins TRBV5-4 to TRBJ2-2; 10 bases are shared with TRBD2. This CDR3 is built from 17 residues. Per germline, CDR1 SGHNT and CDR2 YYREEE (reference sequence). J lost 5 bases, V lost 4 bases, and 11 bases had no gene match. CDR3 sequence reads: CASSRSVAGGKTGELFF. Here the CDR3 DNA reads TGTGCCAGCAGCCGATCCGTAGCGGGAGGAAAGACCGGGGAGCTGTTTTTT.

This sequence joins TRBV10-3 and TRBJ2-2, with 7 positions matching TRBD2. CDR1 and CDR2 from the germline V gene are ENHRY and SYGVKD. Trimming took 5 bases from V and 5 from J; bases not matched to a gene: 8. The CDR3 has 15 amino acids. CDR3 residues: CAISTSEARTGELFF. The CDR3 bases are TGTGCCATCAGTACTAGCGAGGCCAGGACCGGGGAGCTGTTTTTT.

This clone was counted a single time. The chain links TRBV19 to TRBJ2-1; 10 bases agree with TRBD1. CDR3 length: 15 amino acids. Germline V gene lookup returns CDR1 LNHDA and CDR2 SQIVND (reference sequence). V was clipped by 3 bases and J by 8 bases; unmatched bases: 7. CDR3 region: CASSIGQGVGDEQFF. Here the CDR3 DNA reads TGTGCCAGTAGTATCGGACAGGGGGTCGGAGATGAGCAGTTCTTC. Based on the CDR3 plus reference TRBV19 and TRBJ2-1, the full variable domain is DGGITQSPKYLFRKEGQNVTLSCEQNLNHDAMYWYRQDPGQGLRLIYYSQIVNDFQKGDIAEGYSVSREKKESFPLTVTSAQKNPTAFYLCASSIGQGVGDEQFFGPGTRLTVL.

This clone was detected once. The chain has TRBV12-5 and TRBJ2-3; D remains unclear. This CDR3 is built from 13 residues. V dropped 3 bases and J dropped 3 bases, with 7 bases sitting between them. Per the germline V gene, CDR1 is LGHNT and CDR2 is FRNRAP. DNA for the CDR3: TGTGCTAGTGGTTTTAGAGTTACAGATACGCAGTATTTT. Its protein product is CASGFRVTDTQYF.

The J gene is TRBJ2-5, the V gene TRBV10-2; 16 nucleotides agree with TRBD2. J gave up 5 bases and V 6 bases, and 6 bases lay outside the gene matches. Per the germline V gene, CDR1 is WSHSY and CDR2 is SAAADI. The CDR3 sequence is 16 residues long. CDR3 in DNA: TGCGCCAGCAGGGGACTAGCGGGAGGGCCCTTGGAGACCCAGTACTTC. Protein product: CASRGLAGGPLETQYF.

The chain is built from TRBV7-9 and TRBJ2-2; 7 positions match TRBD2. Germline-derived CDR1 and CDR2 are SEHNR and FQNEAQ (reference sequence). CDR3 length: 16 residues. Losses at the gene ends were 5 bases for V and 7 bases for J; bases not matched to a gene: 13. CDR3 DNA: TGTGCCAGCAGCCCGACTAGCCTGGGTTTCGTCGGGGAGCTGTTTTTT. This gives the protein CASSPTSLGFVGELFF.

This clone was seen a single time. This chain joins TRBV28 and TRBJ2-3; D is perhaps TRBD2 (5 bases). CDR3 size: 13 residues. Germline CDR1 and CDR2: MDHEN and SYDVKM. The ends were cut back, 3 bases at V and 4 bases at J, with 8 bases in the middle. The CDR3 nucleotides read TGTGCCAGCAGTTTCGGGGTAGCAGATACGCAGTATTTT. It codes for CASSFGVADTQYF.

This clone was recorded a few times. This chain uses TRBV7-9 with TRBJ2-4; D is undetermined. V was pared by 1 base and J by 15 bases, with 13 bases between. The CDR3 loop spans 12 amino acids. Germline lookup yields CDR1 SEHNR and CDR2 FQNEAQ (reference sequence). The chain's CDR3 is CASSLVDSSMYF. CDR3 sequence (DNA): TGTGCCAGCAGCTTAGTTGATTCGTCTATGTACTTC.

The chain is built from TRBV5-1 and TRBJ2-7, with TRBD2 as a possible D gene (6 bases). CDR1 is SGHRS and CDR2 is YFSETQ in the germline V gene. Trimming removed 5 bases from V and 5 bases from J, with 17 bases in between. The CDR3 contains 14 residues. The CDR3 protein is CASSHGGTSNEQYF. CDR3 coding DNA: TGCGCCAGCAGTCACGGGGGTACATCTAACGAGCAGTACTTC.

V gene TRBV28 combines with J gene TRBJ2-7; 10 bases fit TRBD2. V dropped 1 base and J dropped 4; count of bases not matched to a gene: 4. The germline V gene encodes CDR1 MDHEN and CDR2 SYDVKM. CDR3 length equals 15 residues. The CDR3 DNA reads TGTGCCAGCAGTTTATATGCTAGCGGGAGTTACGAGCAGTACTTC. Residues: CASSLYASGSYEQYF.

The gene calls are TRBV30 and TRBJ2-3; 9 bases agree with TRBD1. With 1 base clipped from V and 0 bases from J, the junction kept 5 bases outside the gene matches. In germline, CDR1 is GTSNPN, CDR2 SVGIG (reference sequence). The CDR3 is 16 residues long. This CDR3 reads CAWSGGQGTSTDTQYF. The CDR3 region has the DNA TGTGCCTGGAGTGGCGGACAGGGGACTAGCACAGATACGCAGTATTTT.

The rearrangement links TRBV9 to TRBJ1-2; 9 bases are shared with TRBD1. Germline-derived CDR1 and CDR2 are SGDLS and YYNGEE. V shed 0 bases and J 7 bases; nucleotides not matched to a gene: 4. This CDR3 comprises 14 residues. The chain's CDR3 is CASSVVGTGTGYTF. DNA for the CDR3: TGTGCCAGCAGCGTAGTCGGGACAGGGACTGGCTACACCTTC.